This T cell receptor (beta chain) was identified in a study of T cell changes during pregnancy in multiple sclerosis. J lost 4 bases, V lost 4 bases, and 3 bases had no gene match. Germline V gene data show CDR1 as SGHTA and CDR2 as FQGNSA. This CDR3 has 13 residues. Data came from immunoSEQ multiplex PCR; TCRdb stores just in-frame clones and leaves some out. Of tens of thousands of clones listed, 90% were seen once; the top ten hold 0.57%. This clone has a handful of counts. The J gene is TRBJ1-1, the V gene TRBV7-2; 7 bases align to TRBD1. The sample here was CD4+ T cells from peripheral blood mononuclear cells, taken in the second trimester of pregnancy. The clonotype originates from a female donor with multiple sclerosis, enrolled in a pregnancy study. The DNA for the CDR3 is TGTGCCAGCAGCTCGAGACAGGGCACTGAAGCTTTCTTT. Its translation: CASSSRQGTEAFF.